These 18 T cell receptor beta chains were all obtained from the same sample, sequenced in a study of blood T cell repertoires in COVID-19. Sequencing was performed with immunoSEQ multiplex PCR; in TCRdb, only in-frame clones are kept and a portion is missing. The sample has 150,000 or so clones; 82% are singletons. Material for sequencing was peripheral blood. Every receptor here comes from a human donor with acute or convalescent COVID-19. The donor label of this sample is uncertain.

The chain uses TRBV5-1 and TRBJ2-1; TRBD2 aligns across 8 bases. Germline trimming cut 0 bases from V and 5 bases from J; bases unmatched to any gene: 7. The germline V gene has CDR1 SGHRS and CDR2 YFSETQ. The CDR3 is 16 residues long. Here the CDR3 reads CASSLEAGALNNEQFF. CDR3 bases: TGCGCCAGCAGCTTGGAAGCGGGGGCGCTTAACAATGAGCAGTTCTTC.

In DNA, the CDR3 is TGTGCCAGCAGTAAGGGCGGGAACTCCTACAATGAGCAGTTCTTC. The encoded protein is CASSKGGNSYNEQFF. The chain employs TRBV6-6 and TRBJ2-1; possibly TRBD2 for D (6 bases). V was shortened by 5 bases and J by 0 bases, with 11 bases between the two germline ends. The CDR3 extends over 15 amino acids. Per the germline V gene, CDR1 is MNHNY and CDR2 is SVGAGI (reference sequence).

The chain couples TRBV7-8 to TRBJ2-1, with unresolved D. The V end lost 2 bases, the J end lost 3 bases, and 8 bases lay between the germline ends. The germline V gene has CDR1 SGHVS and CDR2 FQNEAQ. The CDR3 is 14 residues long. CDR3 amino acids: CASSLQSLYNEQFF. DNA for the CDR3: TGTGCCAGCAGCTTACAAAGCCTCTACAATGAGCAGTTCTTC.

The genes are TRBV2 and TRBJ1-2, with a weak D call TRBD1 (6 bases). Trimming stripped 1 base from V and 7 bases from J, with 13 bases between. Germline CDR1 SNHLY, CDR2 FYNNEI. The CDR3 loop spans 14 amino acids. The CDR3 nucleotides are TGTGCCAGCAGTGAAGGCAGGGCCAGGGGTGGCTACACCTTC. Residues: CASSEGRARGGYTF.

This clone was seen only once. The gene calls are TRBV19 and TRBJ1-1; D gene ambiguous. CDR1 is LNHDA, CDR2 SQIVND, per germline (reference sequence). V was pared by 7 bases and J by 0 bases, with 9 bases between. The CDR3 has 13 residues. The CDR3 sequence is CASNSGLNTEAFF. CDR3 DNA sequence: TGTGCCAGTAATAGCGGCCTGAACACTGAAGCTTTCTTT.

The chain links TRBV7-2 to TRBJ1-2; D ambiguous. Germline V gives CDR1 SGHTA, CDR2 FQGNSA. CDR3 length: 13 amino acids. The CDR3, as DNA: TGTGCGTCTCGAGGTGACCCCTCCCATGGCTACACCTTC. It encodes CASRGDPSHGYTF.

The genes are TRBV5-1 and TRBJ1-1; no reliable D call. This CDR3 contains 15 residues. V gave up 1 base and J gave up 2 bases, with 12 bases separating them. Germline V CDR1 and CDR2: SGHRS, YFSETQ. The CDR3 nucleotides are TGCGCCAGCAGCTTGACTACGGGTCGAAACACTGAAGCTTTCTTT. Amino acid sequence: CASSLTTGRNTEAFF.

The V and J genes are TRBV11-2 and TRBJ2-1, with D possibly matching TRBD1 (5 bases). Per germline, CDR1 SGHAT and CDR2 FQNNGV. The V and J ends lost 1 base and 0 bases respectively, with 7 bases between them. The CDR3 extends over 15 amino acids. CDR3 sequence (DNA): TGTGCCAGCAGCTTAGCCCAGGGCTCCTACAATGAGCAGTTCTTC. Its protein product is CASSLAQGSYNEQFF.

The CDR3 is CASSQLRDSNTDTQYF. The DNA of the CDR3 is TGCGCCAGCAGCCAACTCCGGGACAGCAACACAGATACGCAGTATTTT. V and J are TRBV4-1 and TRBJ2-3, with 7 nucleotides matching TRBD1. Unmatched junction bases numbered 7, after V lost 2 bases and J lost 2 bases. Germline CDR1 is MGHRA and CDR2 is YSYEKL. The CDR3 runs 16 residues.

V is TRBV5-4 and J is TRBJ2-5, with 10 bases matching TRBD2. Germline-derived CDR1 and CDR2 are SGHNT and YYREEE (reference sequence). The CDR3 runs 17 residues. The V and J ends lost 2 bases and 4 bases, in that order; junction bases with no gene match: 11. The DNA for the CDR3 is TGTGCCAGCAGCTTCCGGGGGGGGACTAGCGCAGGAGAGACCCAGTACTTC. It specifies CASSFRGGTSAGETQYF. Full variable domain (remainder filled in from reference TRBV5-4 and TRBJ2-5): ETGVTQSPTHLIKTRGQQVTLRCSSQSGHNTVSWYQQALGQGPQFIFQYYREEENGRGNFPPRFSGLQFPNYSSELNVNALELDDSALYLCASSFRGGTSAGETQYFGPGTRLLVL.

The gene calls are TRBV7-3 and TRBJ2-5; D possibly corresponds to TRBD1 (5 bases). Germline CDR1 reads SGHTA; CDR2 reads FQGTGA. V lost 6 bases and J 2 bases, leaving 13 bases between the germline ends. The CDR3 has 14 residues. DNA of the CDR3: TGTGCCAGCAGTTCAGGGTGGCAGCAAGAGACCCAGTACTTC. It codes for CASSSGWQQETQYF.

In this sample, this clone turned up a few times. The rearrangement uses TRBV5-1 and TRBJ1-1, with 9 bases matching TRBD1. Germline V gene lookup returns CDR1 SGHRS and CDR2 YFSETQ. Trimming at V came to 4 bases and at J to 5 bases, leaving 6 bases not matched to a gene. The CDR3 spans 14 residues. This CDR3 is CASSIDRGSTEAFF. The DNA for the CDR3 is TGCGCCAGCAGCATAGACAGGGGGAGTACTGAAGCTTTCTTT.

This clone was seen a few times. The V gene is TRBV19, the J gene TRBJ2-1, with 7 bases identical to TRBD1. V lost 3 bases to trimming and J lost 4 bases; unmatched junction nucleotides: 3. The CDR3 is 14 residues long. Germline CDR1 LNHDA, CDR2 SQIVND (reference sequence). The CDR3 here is CASSMGDSYNEQFF. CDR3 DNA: TGTGCCAGTAGTATGGGGGACAGTTACAATGAGCAGTTCTTC.

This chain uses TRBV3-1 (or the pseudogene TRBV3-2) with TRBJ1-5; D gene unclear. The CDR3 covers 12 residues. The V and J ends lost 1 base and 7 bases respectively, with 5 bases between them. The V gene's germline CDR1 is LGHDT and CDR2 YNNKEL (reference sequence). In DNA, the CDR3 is TGTGCCAGCAGCCAAGGTGGCCAGCCCCAGCATTTT. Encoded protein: CASSQGGQPQHF.

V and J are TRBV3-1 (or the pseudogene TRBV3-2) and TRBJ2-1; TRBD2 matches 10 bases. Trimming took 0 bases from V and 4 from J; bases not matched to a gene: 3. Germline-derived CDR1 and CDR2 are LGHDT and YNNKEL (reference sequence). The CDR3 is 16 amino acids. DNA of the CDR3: TGTGCCAGCAGCCAAGAAAAACTAGCGGGGTACAATGAGCAGTTCTTC. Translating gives CASSQEKLAGYNEQFF.

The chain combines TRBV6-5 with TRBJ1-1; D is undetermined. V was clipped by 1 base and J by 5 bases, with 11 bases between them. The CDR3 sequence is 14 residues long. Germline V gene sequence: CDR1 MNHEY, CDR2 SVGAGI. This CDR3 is CASSYLDRATEAFF. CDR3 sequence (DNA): TGTGCCAGCAGTTACTTAGATCGAGCAACTGAAGCTTTCTTT.

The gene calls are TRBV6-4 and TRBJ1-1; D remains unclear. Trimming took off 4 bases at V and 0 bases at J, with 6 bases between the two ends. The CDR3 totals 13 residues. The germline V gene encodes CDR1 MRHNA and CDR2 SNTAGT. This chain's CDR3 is CASSVDLNTEAFF. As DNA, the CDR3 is TGTGCCAGCAGTGTAGATCTGAACACTGAAGCTTTCTTT.

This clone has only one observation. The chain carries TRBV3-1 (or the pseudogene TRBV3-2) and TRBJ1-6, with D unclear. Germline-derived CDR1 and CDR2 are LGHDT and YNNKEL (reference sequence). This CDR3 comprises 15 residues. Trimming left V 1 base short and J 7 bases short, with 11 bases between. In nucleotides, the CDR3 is TGTGCCAGCAGCCAAGTTGGCGGGCCCAATTCACCCCTCCACTTT. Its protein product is CASSQVGGPNSPLHF.